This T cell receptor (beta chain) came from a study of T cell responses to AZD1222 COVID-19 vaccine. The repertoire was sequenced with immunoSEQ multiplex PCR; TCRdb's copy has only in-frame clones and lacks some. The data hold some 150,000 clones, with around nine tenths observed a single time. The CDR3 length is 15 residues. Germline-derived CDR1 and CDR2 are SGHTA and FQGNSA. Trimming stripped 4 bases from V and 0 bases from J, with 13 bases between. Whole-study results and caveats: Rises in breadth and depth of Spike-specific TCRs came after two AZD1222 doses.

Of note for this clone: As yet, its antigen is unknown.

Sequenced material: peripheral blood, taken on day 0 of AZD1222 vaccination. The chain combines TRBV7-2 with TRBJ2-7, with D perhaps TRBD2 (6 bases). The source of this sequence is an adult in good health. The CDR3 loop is CASSSQAGLSYEQYF. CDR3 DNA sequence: TGTGCCAGCAGCTCCCAAGCGGGTCTCTCCTACGAGCAGTACTTC.